The sequence of this T cell receptor beta chain was determined in a study of CD8+ T cells in alopecia areata. Study information: Administration of oral tofacitinib to treated patients was at 5 to 10 mg twice daily. Study observations and caveats: Scalp lesions, especially in alopecia totalis/universalis, had higher clonality than normal scalp.

Losses at the gene ends were 0 bases for V and 4 bases for J; bases not matched to a gene: 7. CDR3 length equals 17 residues. Germline CDR1 MGHRA, CDR2 YSYEKL. This clone was seen a handful of times. Its target is not known. Treatment specified: oral pan-JAK inhibitor, 5-10 mg twice daily. Alopecia areata patients gave lesional scalp punch biopsies and peripheral blood samples. cDNA reverse transcribed from extracted RNA served as the sequencing template. Using immunoSEQ multiplex PCR, the repertoire was profiled, and TCRdb retains in-frame clones only, with some absent. The table shows around 300,000 clones, with about 62% occurring only once.

The clonotype comes from a human donor with alopecia areata. V and J are TRBV4-1 and TRBJ2-5; 11 bases fit TRBD2. This specimen consisted of CD4+ T cells sorted from blood, obtained around week 54, from a patient treated with tofacitinib. The CDR3 nucleotides read TGCGCCAGCAGCCAAGAGCTAGCGGGGGGCCTCCGAGAGACCCAGTACTTC. Translating it yields CASSQELAGGLRETQYF.